This T cell receptor (beta chain) is drawn from a study of T-cell memory formation after mild COVID-19. Whole-study results and caveats: The authors left the SARS-CoV-2 specificity of second-wave clones peaking on day 37 unconfirmed. Contracting clones from day 15 to 85 had balanced CD4/CD8; later expanders favoured CD4+. CD4+ contracting clones were mainly CM and EM; CD8+ ones, EMRA.

This CDR3 contains 17 residues. Trimming stripped 1 base from V and 7 bases from J, with 20 bases between. Germline V gives CDR1 SGHAT, CDR2 FQDESV (reference sequence). Each CDR3 protein gets one entry after TCRdb re-called the 5' RACE reads with MiXCR. The sample yields over 500,000 distinct CDR3 sequences, approximately 15% seen once. On this clonotype: Its target is not known.

The chain has TRBV11-1 and TRBJ2-1; possibly TRBD2 for D (6 bases). The clonotype originates from an adult woman who had mild COVID-19 (a few samples of this study predate the infection). Cell type and time point are not known. Source material: PBMCs or a T cell subset sorted from them (not recorded which). The CDR3 bases are TGTGCCAGCAGCTTAGTTAGGACTACCAGGACGTGGAATGAGCAGTTCTTC. It codes for CASSLVRTTRTWNEQFF.